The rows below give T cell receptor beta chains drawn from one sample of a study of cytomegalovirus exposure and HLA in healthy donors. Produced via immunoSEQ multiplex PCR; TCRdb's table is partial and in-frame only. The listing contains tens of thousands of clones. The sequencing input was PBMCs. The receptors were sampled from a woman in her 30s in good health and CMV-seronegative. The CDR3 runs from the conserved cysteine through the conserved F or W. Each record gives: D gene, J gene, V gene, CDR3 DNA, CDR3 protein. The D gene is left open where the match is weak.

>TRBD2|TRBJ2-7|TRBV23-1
TGCGCCAGCATCCTCGGCGGGAGCGCTGCCTACGAGCAGTACTTC
CASILGGSAAYEQYF
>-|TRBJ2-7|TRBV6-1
TGTGCCAGCAGCCACAGGGTCAACGAGCAGTACTTC
CASSHRVNEQYF
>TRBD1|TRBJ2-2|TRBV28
TGTGCCAGCAGTTTCCGGGACAGGGGGGTCGGGGAGCTGTTTTTT
CASSFRDRGVGELFF
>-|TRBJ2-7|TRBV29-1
TGCAGCGCCTCTCAGGGGAATTCCTACGAGCAGTACTTC
CSASQGNSYEQYF
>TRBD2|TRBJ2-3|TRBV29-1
TGCAGCGTTGAGGGACTAGCGGGAGAGGGTGGCACAGATACGCAGTATTTT
CSVEGLAGEGGTDTQYF
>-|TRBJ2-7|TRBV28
TGTGCCAGCACCCCTGGTCGCTACGAGCAGTACTTC
CASTPGRYEQYF
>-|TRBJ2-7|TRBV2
TGTGCCAGCAGTGAAGCGGGACACCAATACGAGCAGTACTTC
CASSEAGHQYEQYF
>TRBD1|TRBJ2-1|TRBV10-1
TGCGCCACCCCGGGACAGGGTTCGTACAATGAGCAGTTCTTC
CATPGQGSYNEQFF
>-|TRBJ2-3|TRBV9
TGTGCCAGCAGCGCCCTCCAGGCCACAGATACGCAGTATTTT
CASSALQATDTQYF
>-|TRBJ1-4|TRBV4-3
TGCGCCAGCAGCCAAGTGCAGGGAAATGAAAAACTGTTTTTT
CASSQVQGNEKLFF
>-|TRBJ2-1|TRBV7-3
TGTGCCAGCAGCTTAACTGGCACCTTGGATGAGCAGTTCTTC
CASSLTGTLDEQFF
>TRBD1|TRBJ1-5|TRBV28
TGTGCCAGCAGTAACAGGGGGGCAAGGCAGCCCCAGCATTTT
CASSNRGARQPQHF
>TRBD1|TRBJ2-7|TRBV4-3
TGCGCCAGCAGCCAAGCCCCCAGGGGGCACTCCTACGAGCAGTACTTC
CASSQAPRGHSYEQYF
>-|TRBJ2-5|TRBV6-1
TGTGCCAGCAGTGAAGCGCGGGGTGAGACCCAGTACTTC
CASSEARGETQYF
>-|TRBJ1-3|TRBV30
TGTGCCTGGAGTGTACGTACAGGGACGGCGTCCTCTGGAAACACCATATATTTT
CAWSVRTGTASSGNTIYF
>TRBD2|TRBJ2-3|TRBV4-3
TGCGCCAGCAGCCAAGAAGCGGGGGGCCGCACAGATACGCAGTATTTT
CASSQEAGGRTDTQYF
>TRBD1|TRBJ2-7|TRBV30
TGTGCCTGGTCAGAGACAGGGGCCCCCTACGAGCAGTACTTC
CAWSETGAPYEQYF
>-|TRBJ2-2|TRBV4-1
TGCGCCAGCACCAGACAGGAGAACACCGGGGAGCTGTTTTTT
CASTRQENTGELFF
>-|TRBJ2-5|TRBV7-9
TGTGCCAGCAGTTCAATGGGGACTCGGGAGACCCAGTACTTC
CASSSMGTRETQYF
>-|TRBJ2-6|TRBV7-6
TGTGCCAGCAGCTTTCAAGCCTCTGGGGCCAACGTCCTGACTTTC
CASSFQASGANVLTF
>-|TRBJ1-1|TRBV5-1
TGCGCCAGCAGATTCGCCGGGAATAACACTGAAGCTTTCTTT
CASRFAGNNTEAFF
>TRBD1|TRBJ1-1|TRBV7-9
TGTGCCAGCAGCCCCGGACAGGCCATGAACACTGAAGCTTTCTTT
CASSPGQAMNTEAFF
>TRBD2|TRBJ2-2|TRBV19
TGTGCCAGTAGTAGGAGTAGCGGGATGAACACCGGGGAGCTGTTTTTT
CASSRSSGMNTGELFF
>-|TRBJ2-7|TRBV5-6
TGTGCCAGCAGCCAGGGGGGATCCTACGAGCAGTACTTC
CASSQGGSYEQYF
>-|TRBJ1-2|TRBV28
TGTGCCAGCAGCCAAGGGAGGCACTCTGGCTACACCTTC
CASSQGRHSGYTF
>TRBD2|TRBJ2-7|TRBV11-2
TGTGCCAGCAGCTTGTTCTCTAGCGGGTACCTGTACGAGCAGTACTTC
CASSLFSSGYLYEQYF
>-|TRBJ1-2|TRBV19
TGTGCCAGTAGTATTCAAATTAACTATGGCTACACCTTC
CASSIQINYGYTF
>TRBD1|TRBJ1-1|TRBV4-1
TGCGCCAGCAGCCAGGGGGACAGTAACACTGAAGCTTTCTTT
CASSQGDSNTEAFF
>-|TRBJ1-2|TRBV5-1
TGCGCCAGCAGCCCTAGGTCTGGCGAACCGACCTATGGCTACACCTTC
CASSPRSGEPTYGYTF
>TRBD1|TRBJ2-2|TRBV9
TGTGCCAGCAGCGTAGCCTACAGGGGCGCCGGGGAGCTGTTTTTT
CASSVAYRGAGELFF
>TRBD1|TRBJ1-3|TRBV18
TGTGCCAGCTCACCACTTACGACAGGGCTTGGAAACACCATATATTTT
CASSPLTTGLGNTIYF
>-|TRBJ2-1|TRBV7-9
TGTGCCAGCAGCTTAACTGGACAGTACAATGAGCAGTTCTTC
CASSLTGQYNEQFF
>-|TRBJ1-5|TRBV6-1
TGTGCCAGCACCCCAGGGTACAATCAGCCCCAGCATTTT
CASTPGYNQPQHF
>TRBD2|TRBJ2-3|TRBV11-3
TGTGCCAGCAGCTCAGGCACTAGCGGGGTAGATACGCAGTATTTT
CASSSGTSGVDTQYF
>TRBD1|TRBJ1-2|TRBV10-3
TGTGCCATCAGCCTCGGGACAGGCCGGGGAGAACATGGCTACACCTTC
CAISLGTGRGEHGYTF
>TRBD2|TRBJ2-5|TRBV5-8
TGTGCCAGCAGCCCGGGACTAGGGGCCCTCGCGGAGACCCAGTACTTC
CASSPGLGALAETQYF
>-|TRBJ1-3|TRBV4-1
TGCGCCAGCAGCCAAGACCCCCGGGGGGTCACTGGAAACACCATATATTTT
CASSQDPRGVTGNTIYF
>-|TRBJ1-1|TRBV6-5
TGTGCCAGCAGTTATGACTGGTCGGAGAACACTGAAGCTTTCTTT
CASSYDWSENTEAFF
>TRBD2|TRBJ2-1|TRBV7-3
TGTGCCAGCAGCCACGGGACTAGCAGCAATGAGCAGTTCTTC
CASSHGTSSNEQFF
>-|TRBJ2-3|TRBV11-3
TGTGCCAGCAGCTTGGGACTCTCTAGCACAGATACGCAGTATTTT
CASSLGLSSTDTQYF
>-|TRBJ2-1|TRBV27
TGTGCCAGCAGTTTAAGTGGGGGGGGCGACTACAATGAGCAGTTCTTC
CASSLSGGGDYNEQFF